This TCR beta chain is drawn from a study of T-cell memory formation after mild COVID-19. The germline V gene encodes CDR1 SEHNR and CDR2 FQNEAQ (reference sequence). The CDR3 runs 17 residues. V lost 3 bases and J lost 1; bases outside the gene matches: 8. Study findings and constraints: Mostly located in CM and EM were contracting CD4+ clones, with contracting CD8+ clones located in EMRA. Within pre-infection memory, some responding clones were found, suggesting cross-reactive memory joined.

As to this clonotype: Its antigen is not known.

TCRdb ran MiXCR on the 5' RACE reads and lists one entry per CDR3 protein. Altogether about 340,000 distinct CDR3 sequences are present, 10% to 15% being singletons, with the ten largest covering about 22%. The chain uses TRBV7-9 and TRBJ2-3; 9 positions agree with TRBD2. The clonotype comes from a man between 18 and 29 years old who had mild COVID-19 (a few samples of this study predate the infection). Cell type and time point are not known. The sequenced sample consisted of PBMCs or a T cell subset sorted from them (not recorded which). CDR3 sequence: CASSFLSGGPGTDTQYF. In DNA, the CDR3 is TGTGCCAGCAGCTTCTTGAGCGGGGGGCCGGGCACAGATACGCAGTATTTT.